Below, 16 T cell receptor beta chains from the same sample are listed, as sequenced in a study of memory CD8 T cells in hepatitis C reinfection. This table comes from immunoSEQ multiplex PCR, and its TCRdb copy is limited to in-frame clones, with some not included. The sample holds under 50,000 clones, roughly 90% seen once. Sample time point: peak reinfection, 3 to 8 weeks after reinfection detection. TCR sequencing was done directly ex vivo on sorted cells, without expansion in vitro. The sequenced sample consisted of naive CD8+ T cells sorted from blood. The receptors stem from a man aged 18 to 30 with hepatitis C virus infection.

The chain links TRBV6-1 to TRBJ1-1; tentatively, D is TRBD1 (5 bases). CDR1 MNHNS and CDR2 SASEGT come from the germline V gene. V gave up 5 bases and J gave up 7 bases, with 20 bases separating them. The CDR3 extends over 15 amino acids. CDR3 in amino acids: CASSFRNPGVVEAFF. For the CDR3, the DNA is TGTGCCAGCAGTTTCCGCAACCCGGGGGTGGTTGAAGCTTTCTTT.

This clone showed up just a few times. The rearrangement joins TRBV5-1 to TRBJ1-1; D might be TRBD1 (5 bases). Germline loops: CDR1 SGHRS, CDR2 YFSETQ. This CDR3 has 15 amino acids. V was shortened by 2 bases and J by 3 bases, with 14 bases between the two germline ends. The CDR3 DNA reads TGCGCCAGCAGCTTTACAGGTTCTGGGTACACTGAAGCTTTCTTT. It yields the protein CASSFTGSGYTEAFF. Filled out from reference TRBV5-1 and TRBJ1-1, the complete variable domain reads KAGVTQTPRYLIKTRGQQVTLSCSPISGHRSVSWYQQTPGQGLQFLFEYFSETQRNKGNFPGRFSGRQFSNSRSEMNVSTLELGDSALYLCASSFTGSGYTEAFFGQGTRLTVV.

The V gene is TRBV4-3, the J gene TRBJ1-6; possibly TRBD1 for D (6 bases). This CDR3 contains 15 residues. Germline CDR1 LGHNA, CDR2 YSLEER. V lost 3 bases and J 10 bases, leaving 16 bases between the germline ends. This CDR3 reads CASSHLAGAESPLHF. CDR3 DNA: TGCGCCAGCAGCCACCTGGCAGGGGCGGAATCACCCCTCCACTTT.

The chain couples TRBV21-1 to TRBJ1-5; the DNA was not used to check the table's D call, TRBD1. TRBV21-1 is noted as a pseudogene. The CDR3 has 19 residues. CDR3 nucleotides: TGTGCCAGCAGCAAAGTTCGGCACAGGGGGGGGTATAGCAATCAGCCCCAGCATTTT. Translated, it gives CASSKVRHRGGYSNQPQHF.

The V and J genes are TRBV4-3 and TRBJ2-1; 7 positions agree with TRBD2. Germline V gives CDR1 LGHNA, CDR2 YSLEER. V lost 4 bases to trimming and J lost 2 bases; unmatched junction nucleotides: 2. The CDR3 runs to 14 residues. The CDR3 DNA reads TGCGCCAGCAGCCGTGGGGGGGCCTACAATGAGCAGTTCTTC. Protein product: CASSRGGAYNEQFF.

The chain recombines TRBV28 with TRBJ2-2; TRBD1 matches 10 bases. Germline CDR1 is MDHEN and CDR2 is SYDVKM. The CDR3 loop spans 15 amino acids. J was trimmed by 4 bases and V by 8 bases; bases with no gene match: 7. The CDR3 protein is CASSRQGAITGELFF. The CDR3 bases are TGTGCCAGCTCCCGACAGGGGGCGATCACCGGGGAGCTGTTTTTT.

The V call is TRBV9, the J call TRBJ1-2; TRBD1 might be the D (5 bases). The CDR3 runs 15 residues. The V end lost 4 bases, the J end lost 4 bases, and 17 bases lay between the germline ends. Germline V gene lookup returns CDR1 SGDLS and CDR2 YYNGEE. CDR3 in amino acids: CASSSGDGTVYGYTF. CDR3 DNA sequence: TGTGCCAGCAGCTCAGGCGATGGGACTGTCTATGGCTACACCTTC. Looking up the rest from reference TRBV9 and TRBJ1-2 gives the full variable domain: DSGVTQTPKHLITATGQRVTLRCSPRSGDLSVYWYQQSLDQGLQFLIQYYNGEERAKGNILERFSAQQFPDLHSELNLSSLELGDSALYFCASSSGDGTVYGYTFGSGTRLTVV.

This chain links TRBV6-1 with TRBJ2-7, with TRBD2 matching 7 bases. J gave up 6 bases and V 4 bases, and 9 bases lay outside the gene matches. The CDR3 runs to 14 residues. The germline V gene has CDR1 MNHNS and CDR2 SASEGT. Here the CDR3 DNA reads TGTGCCAGCAGTGGTGGGGAGGGGTGGGCCGAGCAGTACTTC. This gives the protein CASSGGEGWAEQYF.

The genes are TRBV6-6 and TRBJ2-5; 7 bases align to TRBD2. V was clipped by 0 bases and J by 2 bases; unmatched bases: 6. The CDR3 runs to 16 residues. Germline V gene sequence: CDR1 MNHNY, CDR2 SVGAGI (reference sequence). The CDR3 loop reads CASSYSVWRGQETQYF. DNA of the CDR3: TGTGCCAGCAGTTACTCAGTCTGGCGGGGGCAAGAGACCCAGTACTTC.

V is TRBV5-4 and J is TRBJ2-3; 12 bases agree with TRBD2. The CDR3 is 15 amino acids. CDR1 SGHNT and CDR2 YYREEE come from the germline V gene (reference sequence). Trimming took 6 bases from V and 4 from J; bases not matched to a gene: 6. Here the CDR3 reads CASTEPSGGADTQYF. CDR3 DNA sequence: TGTGCCAGCACCGAACCTAGCGGGGGGGCAGATACGCAGTATTTT.

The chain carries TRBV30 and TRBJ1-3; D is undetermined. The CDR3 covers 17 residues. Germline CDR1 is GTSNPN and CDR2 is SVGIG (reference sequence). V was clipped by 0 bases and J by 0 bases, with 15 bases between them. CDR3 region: CAWSVGVGGNSGNTIYF. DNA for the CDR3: TGTGCCTGGAGTGTCGGAGTTGGCGGAAACTCTGGAAACACCATATATTTT. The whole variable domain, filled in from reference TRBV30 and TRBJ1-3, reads SQTIHQWPATLVQPVGSPLSLECTVEGTSNPNLYWYRQAAGRGLQLLFYSVGIGQISSEVPQNLSASRPQDRQFILSSKKLLLSDSGFYLCAWSVGVGGNSGNTIYFGEGSWLTVV.

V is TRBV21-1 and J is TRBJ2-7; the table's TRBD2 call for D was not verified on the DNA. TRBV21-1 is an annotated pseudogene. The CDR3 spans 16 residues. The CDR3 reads CASSKLVRTSGYEQYF. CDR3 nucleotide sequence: TGTGCCAGCAGCAAATTGGTGAGGACTAGTGGATACGAGCAGTACTTC.

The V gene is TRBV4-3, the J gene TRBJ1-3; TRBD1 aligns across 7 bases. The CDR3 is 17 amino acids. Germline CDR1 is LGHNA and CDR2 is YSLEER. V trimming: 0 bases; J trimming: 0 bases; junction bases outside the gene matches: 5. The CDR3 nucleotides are TGCGCCAGCAGCCAAGATAGGGGGACAGCCTCTGGAAACACCATATATTTT. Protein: CASSQDRGTASGNTIYF.

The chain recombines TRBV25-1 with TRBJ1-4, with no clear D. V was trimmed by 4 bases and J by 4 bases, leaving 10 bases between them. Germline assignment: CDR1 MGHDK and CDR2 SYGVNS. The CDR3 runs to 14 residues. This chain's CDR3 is CASSGQNINEKLFF. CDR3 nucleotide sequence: TGTGCCAGCAGTGGCCAGAACATTAATGAAAAACTGTTTTTT.

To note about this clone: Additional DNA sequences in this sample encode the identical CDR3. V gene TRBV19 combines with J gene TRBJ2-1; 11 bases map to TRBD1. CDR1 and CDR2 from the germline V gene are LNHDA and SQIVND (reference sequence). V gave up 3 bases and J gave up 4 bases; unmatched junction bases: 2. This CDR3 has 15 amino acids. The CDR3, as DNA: TGTGCCAGTAGTATCGGGGACAGGGGGTACAATGAGCAGTTCTTC. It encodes CASSIGDRGYNEQFF.

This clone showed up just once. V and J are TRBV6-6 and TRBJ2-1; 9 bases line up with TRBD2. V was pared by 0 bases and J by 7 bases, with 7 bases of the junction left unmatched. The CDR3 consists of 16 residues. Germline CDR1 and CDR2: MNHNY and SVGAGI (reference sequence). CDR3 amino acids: CASSYSGGGARNEQFF. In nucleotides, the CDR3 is TGTGCCAGCAGTTACTCGGGCGGGGGGGCCCGGAATGAGCAGTTCTTC.